Shown below are 13 T cell receptor delta chains from a single sample sequenced in a study of γδ T cells in repeated Plasmodium falciparum infection. Flow sorting of PBMC yielded separate Vgamma9/Vdelta2+ and Vdelta2-negative gammadelta T cell populations for bulk repertoire analysis. TCRdb reprocessed the multiplex PCR reads using CATT. The sample has tens of thousands of delta-chain clones, 1.4% seen once. Input material: gamma-delta T cells from blood. Source of these receptors: a pool of human donors (malaria-infected and uninfected, not separated).

In regard to this clone: This may arise from a read error, as a much more abundant clone is one base away. V is TRDV2 and J is TRDJ1, with 11 bases fitting TRDD3. In germline, CDR1 is GEAIGNYY, CDR2 EKD. The CDR3 covers 18 residues. Here the CDR3 DNA reads TGTGCCTGCGACTTAGTGGGGGATACGTTCGGGTACACCGATATACTCATCTTT. Amino acids: CACDLVGDTFGYTDILIF.

There are a few counts of this clone. The amino acid sequence in TCRdb belongs to a much larger clone and departs from this DNA's translation at residue 13, likely a sequencing read error; the sequence shown is translated from the DNA. This rearrangement joins TRDV3 to TRDJ1, with D hard to call. The CDR3 covers 15 residues. Looked up from germline, CDR1 is TVYSNPD and CDR2 is GDNSRS (reference sequence). The CDR3 DNA reads TGTGCCTTTCCGGGTGACAATTACTACACCGATAAACCCATCTTT. As protein: CAFPGDNYYTDKPIF.

This clone has ten or more counts. This sequence joins TRDV1 and TRDJ1; a weak D match, TRDD3 (8 bases). TCRdb lists no J gene, so it was determined here by aligning the DNA to germline. V lost 0 bases and J 0 bases, leaving 29 bases between the germline ends. Germline V lookup: CDR1 TSWWSYY, CDR2 QGS. The length of the CDR3 is 22 residues. The CDR3 DNA reads as TGTGCTCTTGGGGAACTTGCCCTTCCTGCAGTACTGGGGGTCCCGTACACCGATAAACTCATCTTT. It translates to CALGELALPAVLGVPYTDKLIF.

There are many counts of this clone. The protein held in TCRdb is that of a much larger clone and does not match this DNA's translation at residue 4, likely because of a read error; the protein shown is translated from the DNA. The chain employs TRDV2 and TRDJ3; 9 positions match TRDD3. The J gene is absent in TCRdb and was assigned here via DNA matching to germline. The CDR3 spans 17 residues. The V gene's germline CDR1 is GEAIGNYY and CDR2 EKD. V shed 6 bases, J shed 1 base, and the junction held 6 bases outside the gene matches. Here the CDR3 DNA reads TGTGCCTGTAACTCTACTGGGGGATCCTGGGACACCCGACAGATGTTTTTC. Its protein product is CACNSTGGSWDTRQMFF.

At least ten counts were recorded for this clone. This sample also contains other DNA sequences that code for the same CDR3. The J gene is TRDJ1, the V gene TRDV1, with 11 bases fitting TRDD3. After removal of 0 bases from V and 0 bases from J, the junction contained 12 bases not matched to a gene. Germline V gene data show CDR1 as TSWWSYY and CDR2 as QGS. The CDR3 has 20 amino acids. In DNA form, the CDR3 reads TGTGCTCTTGGGGAACTGGGCATTTGGGGGATACGCCGACACACCGATAAACTCATCTTT. It encodes CALGELGIWGIRRHTDKLIF.

This clone was detected ten times or more. The protein that TCRdb holds for this DNA derives from a much larger clone and differs from the translated DNA at residue 16, which likely indicates a read error; the protein shown here is translated from the DNA. The V gene call is TRDV2, and the J gene call is absent; the table's D gene call, TRDD3, was not cross checked with the DNA. The germline gives CDR1 GEAIGNYY, CDR2 EKD. This CDR3 spans 17 amino acids. The DNA for the CDR3 is TGTGCCTGTGACTCCTTACTGGGGGATACCGACACCGATAAACTCACCTTT. It translates to CACDSLLGDTDTDKLTF.

This clone turned up a few times. The likely explanation is a read error, given a far larger clone one base away. This same CDR3 is encoded by further DNA sequences in the sample. This rearrangement joins TRDV2 to TRDJ1; 10 nucleotides match TRDD3. The V segment lost 4 bases and the J segment 2 bases; nucleotides outside the gene matches: 24. The CDR3 totals 21 residues. CDR1 and CDR2 from the germline V gene are GEAIGNYY and EKD. The CDR3 DNA is TGTGCCTGTGAAAGACTTATGGGGGATACTGGAGCCGAAACAGATACCGATAAACTCATCTTT. It codes for CACERLMGDTGAETDTDKLIF.

This clone was detected only a few times. The protein given by TCRdb reflects a much larger clone and differs at residue 11 from this DNA's translation, likely from a read error; the protein shown is the DNA's translation. The chain links TRDV1 to TRDJ1, with D possibly TRDD3 on 6 matching bases. Because TCRdb records no J gene, it was assigned here through a match of the DNA to germline. The CDR3 runs to 15 residues. V shed 3 bases and J shed 6 bases, with 17 bases lying between them. The germline V gene has CDR1 TSWWSYY and CDR2 QGS. The CDR3 bases are TGTGCTCTTGGGGATTTTCGGTGGGGGGGCAATAAACTCATCTTT. The encoded protein is CALGDFRWGGNKLIF.

This clone was counted a few times. The chain recombines TRDV1 with TRDJ1, with D possibly TRDD3 on 5 matching bases. TCRdb does not report a J gene; here it was assigned by matching the DNA to germline references. V lost 1 base and J 0 bases, leaving 12 bases between the germline ends. There are 16 residues in the CDR3. In germline, CDR1 is TSWWSYY, CDR2 QGS. CDR3 residues: CALGEQRGAHTDKLIF. The CDR3 coding sequence is TGTGCTCTTGGGGAACAACGTGGGGCCCACACCGATAAACTCATCTTT.

To note about this clone: TCRdb lists the protein of a much larger clone for this DNA, which differs at residue 10, so this is likely a read error; the protein given here is translated from the DNA itself. The chain employs TRDV2 and TRDJ1; D is undetermined. Trimming took off 0 bases at V and 0 bases at J, with 16 bases between the two ends. The CDR3 totals 17 residues. CDR1 and CDR2 (germline): GEAIGNYY, EKD. The CDR3 loop is CACDTVSSPRYTDKLIF. The CDR3 DNA reads as TGTGCCTGTGACACCGTGTCCTCTCCGCGGTACACCGATAAACTCATCTTT.

This clone was seen repeatedly, ten times or more. TCRdb pairs this DNA with a much larger clone's protein that differs at residue 23, likely a read error; the protein shown was translated from the DNA. V usage is TRDV1 and J usage is TRDJ1; D may correspond to TRDD2 or TRDD3 (8 bases each). The V gene's germline CDR1 is TSWWSYY and CDR2 QGS. CDR3 length: 25 amino acids. DNA of the CDR3: TGTGCTCTTGGGGAATCAAATAGCTTCCTACGGCTTCTAGTACTGGGGGCTAGGAATGGGGATAAATTCATCTTT. Residues: CALGESNSFLRLLVLGARNGDKFIF.

In its sample, this clone was seen many times. An end of the junction differs from the germline gene, which may be a read error. This CDR3 is CALGERKVWDSSWDTRQMFF. The CDR3 coding sequence is TGTGCTCTTGGAGAACGTAAAGTTTGGGACAGCTCCTGGGACACCCGACAGATGTTTTTC. The chain employs TRDV1 and TRDJ3; D is uncertain. There are 20 residues in the CDR3. Germline CDR1 reads TSWWSYY; CDR2 reads QGS.

As for this clone: TCRdb assigns this DNA the protein of a much larger clone, which departs from its translation at residue 6; this likely reflects a read error, and the protein shown comes from translating the DNA. J is TRDJ1 and V is TRDV2; a weak D match, TRDD3 (6 bases). TCRdb lists no J gene, so it was determined here by aligning the DNA to germline. Germline CDR1 reads GEAIGNYY; CDR2 reads EKD. V was clipped by 0 bases and J by 2 bases, with 21 bases between them. The CDR3 has 18 residues. This CDR3 is CACDTVSPRDTGTDKLIF. In DNA, the CDR3 is TGTGCCTGTGACACCGTTTCTCCAAGAGATACGGGGACCGATAAACTCATCTTT.